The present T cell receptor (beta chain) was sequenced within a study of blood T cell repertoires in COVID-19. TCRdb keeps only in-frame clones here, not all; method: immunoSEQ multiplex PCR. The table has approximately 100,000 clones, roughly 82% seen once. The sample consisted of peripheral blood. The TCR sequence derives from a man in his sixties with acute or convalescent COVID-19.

Here the CDR3 DNA reads TGTGCCAGCGGGACAGGGATACAAGCGGGGGAGCTGTTTTTT. As protein: CASGTGIQAGELFF. J is TRBJ2-2 and V is TRBV2; 9 nucleotides align to TRBD1. V dropped 8 bases and J dropped 8; count of bases not matched to a gene: 9. The CDR3 is 14 amino acids. Germline V gene sequence: CDR1 SNHLY, CDR2 FYNNEI.